This T cell receptor (beta chain) was observed in a study of human T cells and chemical hapten exposure (TCRdb year 2021). Study-level background: For sensitization, 2% DPC in acetone was applied to an approximately 2 cm by approximately 2 cm area of upper inner arm skin. Patients additionally received weekly therapeutic DPC doses to the scalp throughout the approximately 25-week study period. Patch testing on the upper back used Finn chambers containing 0.01% DPC, with scoring done after 6 days according to International Contact Dermatitis Research Group standards. The patient cohort, mostly female, included alopecia areata with under or over 50% scalp involvement, alopecia totalis and alopecia universalis. Libraries were pooled for sequencing, and variation in per-sample TCR yields was attributed mainly to small differences in library volumes within the pool. This study followed changes in the peripheral blood TCR repertoire in vivo during primary and secondary sensitization of alopecia patients to the hapten diphenylcyclopropenone (DPC). Blood samples were taken from patients before sensitization (week 0) and then at 2, 6 and about 24 weeks after DPC sensitization. For TCR sequencing, blood came from 25 to 35 alopecia patients at anywhere from one to four time points (pre-sensitization, 2, 6 and 24 weeks). On the study overall, not on this receptor specifically: Expanded TCRs formed significantly more large CDR3 similarity clusters than pre-sensitization or healthy control sets, consistent with antigen-driven responses. Patch test score correlated positively with the number of PT1 expanded TCRs, reaching significance at thresholds 8, 16 and 32 but not at 4. After repeated subsampling, changes were observed in the strength of the expansion versus patch-test correlation and in the threshold at which the correlation became significant. No change with DPC sensitization was found in the number of TCRs above 1 in 1000 frequency, and no evidence of global repertoire structure alterations was found. Because all patients had alopecia, a presumed autoimmune disease, the immune response of the patients might differ from that of healthy individuals.

The germline V gene sets CDR1 to SGDLS and CDR2 to YYNGEE. From the cysteine through the phenylalanine, the CDR3 covers 15 amino acids. The CDR3 DNA has 45 bases and is translated from base 1. V is reduced by 2 bases and J by 0 bases, leaving a spacing of 10 bases between them. Interpreted using the paper, the time point label stands for: patch test 1, 2 weeks after DPC sensitization. The treatment or condition label corresponds to: therapeutic diphenylcyclopropenone sensitization with weekly scalp DPC. Blood at each patch-test visit was drawn before the patch test was applied. Eligible patients were aged 18 to 70, diagnosed with alopecia, deemed suitable for DPC therapy, and excluded if pregnant. Total RNA was extracted from unfractionated whole blood collected in Tempus Blood RNA tubes. With regard to this clonotype: Its binding antigen is unknown. No much larger clonotype is one base removed from it; base qualities were not supplied.

Libraries were constructed by RACE. Instrument on record: NextSeq 500. During library preparation, unique molecular identifiers were attached to individual cDNA molecules so that TCRs could be counted in a quantitative, reproducible way. Both TCR alpha and TCR beta chains were sequenced from each blood RNA sample. The published analysis was carried out like this. The median number of TCRs per sample was around 96,000, ranging from about 23,224 to 750,000. V, J and CDR3 annotation of the TCR reads was performed with the Decombinator software suite. For PS versus PT1 abundance plots, all samples were subsampled to the same number of TCRs (28,000). TCRs were defined as expanded if absent before sensitization and observed at least eight times at the 2-week time point. TCRdb trimmed public reads at Q25 via fastp, called clones via MiXCR and kept in-frame beta chains. A single entry per CDR3 protein holds the most common genes and DNA from its merged rows. The V and J calls come from TCRdb's annotation, not from the publication. The sample table contains some 110,000 distinct CDR3 sequences; only one count was recorded for around 10% of them. The top ten constitute roughly 1.3% of the sample.

The sequence was obtained from a woman between 45 and 65 years old with alopecia areata. Some clones in this sample may be carry-over from other donors' samples. The starting material was whole blood, obtained in connection with sensitization to the hapten diphenylcyclopropenone (DPC). The rearranged chain carries TRBV9 and TRBJ2-3; the D gene cannot be resolved reliably. Here the CDR3 is given as CASSVTLGSTDTQYF. The sequenced DNA: TGTGCCAGCAGCGTTACGTTGGGCAGCACAGATACGCAGTATTTT.